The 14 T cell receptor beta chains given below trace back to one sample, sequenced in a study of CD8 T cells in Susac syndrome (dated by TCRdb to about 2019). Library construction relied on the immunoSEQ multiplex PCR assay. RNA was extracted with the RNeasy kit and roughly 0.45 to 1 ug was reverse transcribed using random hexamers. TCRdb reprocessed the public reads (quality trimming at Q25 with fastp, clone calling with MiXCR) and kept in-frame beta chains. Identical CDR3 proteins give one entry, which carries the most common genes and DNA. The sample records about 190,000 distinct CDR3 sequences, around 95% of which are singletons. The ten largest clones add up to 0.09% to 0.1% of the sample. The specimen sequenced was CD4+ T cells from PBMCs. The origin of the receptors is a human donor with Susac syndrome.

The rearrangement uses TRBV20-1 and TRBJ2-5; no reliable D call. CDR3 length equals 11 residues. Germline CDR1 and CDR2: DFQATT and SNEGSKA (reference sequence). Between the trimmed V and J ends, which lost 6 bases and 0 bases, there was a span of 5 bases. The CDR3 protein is CSALYQETQYF. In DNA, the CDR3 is TGCAGTGCCTTGTACCAAGAGACCCAGTACTTC.

For the CDR3, the DNA is TGTGCCACCGAAAGACAGAAAAGCACAGATACGCAGTATTTT. Protein: CATERQKSTDTQYF. V gene TRBV6-6 combines with J gene TRBJ2-3; D is possibly TRBD1 (5 bases). From germline, CDR1 is MNHNY and CDR2 SVGAGI (reference sequence). The V end was cut by 10 bases, the J end by 0 bases, with 14 bases between. The CDR3 is made up of 14 amino acids.

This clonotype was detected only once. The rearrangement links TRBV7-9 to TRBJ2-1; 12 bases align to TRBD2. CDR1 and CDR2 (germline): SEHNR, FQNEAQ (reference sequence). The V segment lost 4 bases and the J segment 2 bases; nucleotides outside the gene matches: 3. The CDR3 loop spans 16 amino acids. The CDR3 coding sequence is TGTGCCAGCAGCTACACTAGCGGGGGGCCCTACAATGAGCAGTTCTTC. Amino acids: CASSYTSGGPYNEQFF.

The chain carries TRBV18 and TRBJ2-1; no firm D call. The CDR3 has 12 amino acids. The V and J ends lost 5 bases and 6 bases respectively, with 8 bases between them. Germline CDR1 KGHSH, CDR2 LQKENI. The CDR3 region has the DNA TGTGCCAGCTCATCGATCGTCAATGAGCAGTTCTTC. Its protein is CASSSIVNEQFF.

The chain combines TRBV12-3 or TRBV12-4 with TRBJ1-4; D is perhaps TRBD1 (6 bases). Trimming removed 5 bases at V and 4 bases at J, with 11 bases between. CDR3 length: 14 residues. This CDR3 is CASSRRGGNEKLFF. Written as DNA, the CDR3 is TGTGCCAGCAGTCGAAGAGGGGGTAATGAAAAACTGTTTTTT.

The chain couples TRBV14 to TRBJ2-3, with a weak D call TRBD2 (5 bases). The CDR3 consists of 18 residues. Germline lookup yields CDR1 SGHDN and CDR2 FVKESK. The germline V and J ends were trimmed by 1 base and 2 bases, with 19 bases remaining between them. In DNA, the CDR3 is TGTGCCAGCAGCCAAGGGAGGCGGGCCCTCCCAAACACAGATACGCAGTATTTT. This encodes CASSQGRRALPNTDTQYF.

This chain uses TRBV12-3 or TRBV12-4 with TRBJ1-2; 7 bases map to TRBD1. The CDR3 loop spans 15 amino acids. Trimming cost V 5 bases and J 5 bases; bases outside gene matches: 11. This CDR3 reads CASSPGQAFRYGYTF. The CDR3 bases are TGTGCCAGCAGTCCCGGACAGGCCTTTAGGTATGGCTACACCTTC.

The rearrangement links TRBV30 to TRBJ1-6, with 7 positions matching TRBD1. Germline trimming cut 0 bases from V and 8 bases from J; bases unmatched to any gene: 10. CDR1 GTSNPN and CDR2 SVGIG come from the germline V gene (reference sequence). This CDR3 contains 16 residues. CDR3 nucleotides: TGTGCCTGGAGTGTCCGACGAGCAGGGACAGATTCACCCCTCCACTTT. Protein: CAWSVRRAGTDSPLHF.

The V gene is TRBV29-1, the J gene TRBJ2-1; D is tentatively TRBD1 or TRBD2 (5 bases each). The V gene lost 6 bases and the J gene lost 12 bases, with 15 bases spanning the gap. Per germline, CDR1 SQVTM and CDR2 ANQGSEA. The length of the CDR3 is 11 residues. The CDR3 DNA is TGCAGCGTATCTAGGGACGAGGCGCAGTTCTTC. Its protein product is CSVSRDEAQFF.

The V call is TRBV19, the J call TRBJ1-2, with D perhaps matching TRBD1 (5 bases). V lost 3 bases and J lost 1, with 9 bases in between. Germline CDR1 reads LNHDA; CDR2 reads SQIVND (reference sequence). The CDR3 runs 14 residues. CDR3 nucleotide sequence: TGTGCCAGTAGTATTGGGGGTGATAACTATGGCTACACCTTC. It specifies CASSIGGDNYGYTF.

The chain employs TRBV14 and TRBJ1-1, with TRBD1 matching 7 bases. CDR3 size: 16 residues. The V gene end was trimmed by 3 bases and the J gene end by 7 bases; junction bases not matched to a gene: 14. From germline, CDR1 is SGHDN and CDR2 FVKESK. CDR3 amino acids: CASSHLTGMGFGEAFF. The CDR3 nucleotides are TGTGCCAGCAGCCACTTGACAGGGATGGGGTTCGGTGAAGCTTTCTTT.

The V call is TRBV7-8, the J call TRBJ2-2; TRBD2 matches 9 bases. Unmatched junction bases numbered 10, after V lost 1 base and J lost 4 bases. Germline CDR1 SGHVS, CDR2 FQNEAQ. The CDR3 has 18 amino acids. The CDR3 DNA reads TGTGCCAGCAGCTTAGGGCTGGGTAGCGGGGGCTTCACCGGGGAGCTGTTTTTT. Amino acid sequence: CASSLGLGSGGFTGELFF. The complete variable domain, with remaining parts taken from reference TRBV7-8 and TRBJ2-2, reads GAGVSQSPRYKVAKRGQDVALRCDPISGHVSLFWYQQALGQGPEFLTYFQNEAQLDKSGLPSDRFFAERPEGSVSTLKIQRTQQEDSAVYLCASSLGLGSGGFTGELFFGEGSRLTVL.

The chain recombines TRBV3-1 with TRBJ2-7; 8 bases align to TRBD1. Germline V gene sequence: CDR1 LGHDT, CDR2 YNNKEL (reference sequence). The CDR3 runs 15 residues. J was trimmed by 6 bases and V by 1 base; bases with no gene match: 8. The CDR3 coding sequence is TGTGCCAGCAGCCAAGCCCTTCAGGGGGCCGGCGAGCAGTACTTC. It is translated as CASSQALQGAGEQYF.

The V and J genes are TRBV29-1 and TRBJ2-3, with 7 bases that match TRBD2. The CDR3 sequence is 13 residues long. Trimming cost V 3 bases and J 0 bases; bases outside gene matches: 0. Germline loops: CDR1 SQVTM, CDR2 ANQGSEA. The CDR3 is CSVDGGSTDTQYF. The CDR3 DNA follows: TGCAGCGTTGACGGGGGGAGCACAGATACGCAGTATTTT.